A single sample is the source of the 21 T cell receptor beta chains below, sequenced in a study of a mutant IDH1 vaccine in newly diagnosed glioma (dated by TCRdb to about 2021). The time point label, as the study defines it: week 47, end of study. Every vaccine dose consisted of 300 ug of a 20-mer mutant IDH1 peptide in Montanide, administered subcutaneously together with topical imiquimod. Library preparation employed the immunoSEQ multiplex PCR assay. TCRdb provides this immuneACCESS table in a form limited to in-frame rearrangements. Some clones are lacking; in checked studies, under half of them reflect an unresolved V gene, and why the rest are absent is not known. Here the sample has under 15,000 clones; roughly 79% occur a single time. The top ten hold less than 5% of the sample. What these receptors recognize is not known. This specimen consisted of PBMCs, obtained from a glioma patient whose treatment included an IDH1 peptide vaccine. All receptors derive from a woman in her forties with glioma.

This rearrangement joins TRBV21-1 to TRBJ1-6; whether TRBD1, the table's D call, matches the DNA was not checked. TRBV21-1 is deemed a pseudogene. This CDR3 has 17 residues. The CDR3 coding sequence is TGTGCCAGCAGCAAAGTCGGAACCCCCGCAGGGAATTCACCCCTCCACTTT. This codes for CASSKVGTPAGNSPLHF.

This clone has only a few counts. This chain joins TRBV5-1 and TRBJ2-1; maybe TRBD1 (5 bases). Per the germline V gene, CDR1 is SGHRS and CDR2 is YFSETQ. The length of the CDR3 is 15 residues. Trimming pared 0 bases from V and 0 bases from J, leaving 7 bases between. CDR3 protein: CASSLDRSSYNEQFF. CDR3 DNA sequence: TGCGCCAGCAGCTTGGACAGGAGCTCCTACAATGAGCAGTTCTTC.

The chain recombines TRBV28 with TRBJ1-5; perhaps TRBD1 as D (5 bases). Germline values: CDR1 MDHEN, CDR2 SYDVKM. This CDR3 region has 14 residues. Trimming removed 10 bases from V and 0 bases from J, with 13 bases in between. CDR3 nucleotide sequence: TGTGCCATAGCCGAGGGGTTTAGCAATCAGCCCCAGCATTTT. Protein: CAIAEGFSNQPQHF.

V and J are TRBV14 and TRBJ1-2, with D unresolved. The CDR3 runs 15 residues. Germline lookup yields CDR1 SGHDN and CDR2 FVKESK. V lost 4 bases to trimming and J lost 2 bases, with 14 bases between them. CDR3 nucleotide sequence: TGTGCCAGCAGCCCGACTAGGAAGGGCAACTATGGCTACACCTTC. This codes for CASSPTRKGNYGYTF.

J is TRBJ1-3 and V is TRBV11-1; D is unresolved. The germline V gene encodes CDR1 SGHAT and CDR2 FQDESV (reference sequence). Between the trimmed V and J ends, which lost 3 bases and 2 bases, there was a span of 11 bases. The CDR3 has 15 residues. The CDR3 protein is CASSLRREAGNTIYF. CDR3 nucleotides: TGTGCCAGCAGCTTGAGGAGAGAAGCTGGAAACACCATATATTTT.

The chain employs TRBV21-1 and TRBJ1-2. TRBV21-1 has pseudogene status. This CDR3 comprises 12 residues. The chain's CDR3 is CASTTNRNGYTF. The CDR3 DNA reads TGTGCCAGCACTACAAATCGTAACGGCTACACCTTC.

This clone has only a few counts. The chain couples TRBV13 to TRBJ1-4, with 9 bases that match TRBD1. Germline V gene data show CDR1 as PRHDT and CDR2 as FYEKMQ (reference sequence). This CDR3 contains 14 residues. After removal of 5 bases from V and 6 bases from J, the junction contained 4 bases not matched to a gene. This CDR3 reads CASSPWTGDEKLFF. The CDR3 region has the DNA TGTGCCAGCAGCCCCTGGACAGGGGATGAAAAACTGTTTTTT.

V is TRBV5-1 and J is TRBJ1-3, with D perhaps matching TRBD1 (6 bases). The germline V and J ends were trimmed by 1 base and 3 bases, with 17 bases remaining between them. This CDR3 region has 17 residues. Germline loops: CDR1 SGHRS, CDR2 YFSETQ. CDR3 residues: CASSLRPQGQGGNTIYF. The CDR3 DNA reads TGCGCCAGCAGCTTGCGACCGCAGGGGCAGGGTGGAAACACCATATATTTT.

The sample holds a few counts of this clone. J is TRBJ1-2 and V is TRBV9; D call uncertain. Germline CDR1 is SGDLS and CDR2 is YYNGEE. The CDR3 length is 14 residues. Trimming left V 6 bases short and J 3 bases short, with 15 bases between. The CDR3 spells CASNKPGSHYGYTF. As DNA, the CDR3 is TGTGCCAGCAACAAACCGGGATCGCACTATGGCTACACCTTC.

The chain couples TRBV7-3 to TRBJ2-5; 12 nucleotides line up with TRBD2. V was pared by 0 bases and J by 5 bases, with 4 bases of the junction left unmatched. The CDR3 totals 16 residues. Germline V lookup: CDR1 SGHTA, CDR2 FQGTGA. CDR3 bases: TGTGCCAGCAGCTTAACCGGGACTAGCGGGCCCGAGACCCAGTACTTC. Its protein is CASSLTGTSGPETQYF. The full variable domain, rest sourced from reference TRBV7-3 and TRBJ2-5, is GAGVSQTPSNKVTEKGKYVELRCDPISGHTALYWYRQSLGQGPEFLIYFQGTGAADDSGLPNDRFFAVRPEGSVSTLKIQRTERGDSAVYLCASSLTGTSGPETQYFGPGTRLLVL.

V usage is TRBV7-2 and J usage is TRBJ2-7; no clear D. The CDR3 length is 11 residues. Trimming stripped 2 bases from V and 6 bases from J, with 5 bases between. Per germline, CDR1 SGHTA and CDR2 FQGNSA. The CDR3, as DNA: TGTGCCAGCAGCTTAAAGGCCGAGCAGTACTTC. The encoded protein is CASSLKAEQYF. The variable domain in full, completed from reference TRBV7-2 and TRBJ2-7, reads GAGVSQSPSNKVTEKGKDVELRCDPISGHTALYWYRQSLGQGLEFLIYFQGNSAPDKSGLPSDRFSAERTGGSVSTLTIQRTQQEDSAVYLCASSLKAEQYFGPGTRLTVT.

This chain connects TRBV2 to TRBJ1-5; 7 nucleotides align to TRBD1. The V segment lost 7 bases and the J segment 0 bases; nucleotides outside the gene matches: 6. CDR3 length: 15 residues. Germline V gene data show CDR1 as SNHLY and CDR2 as FYNNEI. The CDR3 sequence is CASTSGTDSNQPQHF. The DNA of the CDR3 is TGTGCCAGCACCTCAGGGACAGATAGCAATCAGCCCCAGCATTTT. Complete variable domain (other parts from reference TRBV2 and TRBJ1-5): EPEVTQTPSHQVTQMGQEVILRCVPISNHLYFYWYRQILGQKVEFLVSFYNNEISEKSEIFDDQFSVERPDGSNFTLKIRSTKLEDSAMYFCASTSGTDSNQPQHFGDGTRLSIL.

The chain couples TRBV29-1 to TRBJ2-2, with D maybe TRBD1 (5 bases). Germline assignment: CDR1 SQVTM and CDR2 ANQGSEA. V gave up 7 bases and J gave up 3 bases, with 12 bases separating them. The CDR3 extends over 13 amino acids. CDR3: CSAADRYTGELFF. The CDR3 DNA is TGCAGCGCCGCAGACAGATACACCGGGGAGCTGTTTTTT.

This clone has more than one count but fewer than ten. The rearrangement uses TRBV9 and TRBJ2-2, with D hard to call. The CDR3 runs 13 residues. The germline V and J ends were trimmed by 4 bases and 1 base, with 5 bases remaining between them. Germline V gene lookup returns CDR1 SGDLS and CDR2 YYNGEE. Here the CDR3 DNA reads TGTGCCAGCAGCCGAAGGAACACCGGGGAGCTGTTTTTT. It specifies CASSRRNTGELFF.

The rearrangement links TRBV28 to TRBJ1-4; no clear D gene. The germline CDR1 and CDR2 sequences are MDHEN and SYDVKM. This CDR3 is 16 amino acids long. V was trimmed by 2 bases and J by 8 bases, leaving 18 bases between them. The CDR3 loop is CASSLGQAGGIEKLFF. CDR3 in DNA: TGTGCCAGCAGTTTAGGGCAGGCAGGAGGAATCGAAAAACTGTTTTTT.

The chain joins TRBV7-2 to TRBJ2-1, with D hard to call. V was shortened by 4 bases and J by 4 bases, with 14 bases between the two germline ends. This CDR3 spans 15 amino acids. The germline V gene has CDR1 SGHTA and CDR2 FQGNSA. CDR3: CASSSGVGVYNEQFF. The CDR3 DNA follows: TGTGCCAGCAGCTCTGGGGTTGGGGTTTACAATGAGCAGTTCTTC. Combining the CDR3 with reference TRBV7-2 and TRBJ2-1 gives the whole variable domain GAGVSQSPSNKVTEKGKDVELRCDPISGHTALYWYRQSLGQGLEFLIYFQGNSAPDKSGLPSDRFSAERTGGSVSTLTIQRTQQEDSAVYLCASSSGVGVYNEQFFGPGTRLTVL.

The rearrangement joins TRBV11-2 to TRBJ2-7; possible D gene TRBD1, 6 bases. With 4 bases removed from V and 1 base from J, the gap between germline ends came to 20 bases. The V gene's germline CDR1 is SGHAT and CDR2 FQNNGV. The CDR3 runs to 17 residues. As DNA, the CDR3 is TGTGCCAGCAGCTCCCTGTCTGGACGGACAGTGTCCTACGAGCAGTACTTC. It translates to CASSSLSGRTVSYEQYF.

The sample holds a few counts of this clone. V and J are TRBV7-9 and TRBJ1-2; maybe TRBD1 (5 bases). The V end lost 5 bases, the J end lost 1 base, and 11 bases lay between the germline ends. This CDR3 spans 14 amino acids. Germline assignment: CDR1 SEHNR and CDR2 FQNEAQ (reference sequence). The CDR3 DNA sequence: TGTGCCAGCAGCCGGGACGTTGGTAACTATGGCTACACCTTC. This sequence encodes CASSRDVGNYGYTF.

J is TRBJ1-6 and V is TRBV4-2; 7 bases are shared with TRBD1. This CDR3 is 15 amino acids long. CDR1 is LGHNA, CDR2 YNFKEQ, per germline. The trim removed 3 bases at V and 10 bases at J, leaving 9 bases unmatched. The CDR3 loop is CASSQVRQGRSPLHF. The DNA of the CDR3 is TGTGCCAGCAGCCAGGTTCGACAGGGCCGCTCACCCCTCCACTTT.

CDR3 protein: CSARQGGPQHF. The DNA of the CDR3 is TGCAGTGCCCGACAGGGCGGGCCCCAGCATTTT. The V call is TRBV20-1, the J call TRBJ1-5; 7 positions agree with TRBD1. The CDR3 is 11 residues long. The germline CDR1 and CDR2 sequences are DFQATT and SNEGSKA (reference sequence). J gave up 9 bases and V 6 bases, and 5 bases lay outside the gene matches.

The chain uses TRBV7-2 and TRBJ2-7, with a weak D call TRBD1 (5 bases). The CDR3 covers 15 residues. V was shortened by 2 bases and J by 1 base, with 12 bases between the two germline ends. Germline CDR1 is SGHTA and CDR2 is FQGNSA. The DNA of the CDR3 is TGTGCCAGCAGCTTAATTGGGCAGGGATCCTACGAGCAGTACTTC. This encodes CASSLIGQGSYEQYF.